The T cell receptor (beta chain) under discussion was sequenced for a study of control samples from healthy donors and cancer patients. The germline V gene has CDR1 SGHAT and CDR2 FQNNGV. The V gene lost 6 bases and the J gene lost 7 bases, with 18 bases spanning the gap. This CDR3 has 15 residues. The method was immunoSEQ multiplex PCR; TCRdb's version includes in-frame clones alone and lacks a portion of them. Of 70,000 to 85,000 clones in the sample, 80% to 90% are singletons; the top ten hold approximately 10%. The TCR comes from a man between 60 and 70 years old with head and neck cancer. The chain joins TRBV11-2 to TRBJ2-2, with a possible D match to TRBD1 (5 bases). Sequenced input: PBMCs. The CDR3 DNA reads TGTGCCAGCAGACACCCCCGCTGGGGCCACGGGGAGCTGTTTTTT. Its translation: CASRHPRWGHGELFF.